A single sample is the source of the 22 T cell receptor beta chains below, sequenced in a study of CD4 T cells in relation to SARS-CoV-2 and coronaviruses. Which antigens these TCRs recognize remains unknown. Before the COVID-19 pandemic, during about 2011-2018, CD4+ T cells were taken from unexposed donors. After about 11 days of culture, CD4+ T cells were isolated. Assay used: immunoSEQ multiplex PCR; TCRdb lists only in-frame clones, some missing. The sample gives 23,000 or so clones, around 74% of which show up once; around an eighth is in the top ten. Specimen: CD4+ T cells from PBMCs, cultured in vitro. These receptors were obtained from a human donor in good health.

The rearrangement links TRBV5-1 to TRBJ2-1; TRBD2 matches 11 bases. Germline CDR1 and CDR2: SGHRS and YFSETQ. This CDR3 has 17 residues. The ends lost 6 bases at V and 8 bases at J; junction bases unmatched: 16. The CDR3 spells CASIRTGASGRFDEQFF. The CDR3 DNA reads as TGCGCCAGCATTCGGACAGGGGCTAGCGGGAGGTTCGATGAGCAGTTCTTC.

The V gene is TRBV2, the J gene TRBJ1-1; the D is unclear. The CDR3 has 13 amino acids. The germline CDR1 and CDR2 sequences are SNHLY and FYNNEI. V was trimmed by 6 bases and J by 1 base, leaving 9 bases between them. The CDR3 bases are TGTGCCAGCAGGAAGACGGAGAACACTGAAGCTTTCTTT. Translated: CASRKTENTEAFF.

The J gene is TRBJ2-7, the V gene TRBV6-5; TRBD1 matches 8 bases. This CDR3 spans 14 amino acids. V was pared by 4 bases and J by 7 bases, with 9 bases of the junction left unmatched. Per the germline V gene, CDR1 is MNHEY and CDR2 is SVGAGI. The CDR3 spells CASSSGQAPLEQYF. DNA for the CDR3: TGTGCCAGCAGTTCGGGACAGGCCCCCCTGGAGCAGTACTTC.

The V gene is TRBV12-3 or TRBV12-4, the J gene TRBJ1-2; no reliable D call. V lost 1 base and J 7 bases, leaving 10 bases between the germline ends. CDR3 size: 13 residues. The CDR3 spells CASSLGAESGYTF. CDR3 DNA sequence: TGTGCCAGCAGTTTAGGGGCGGAGTCTGGCTACACCTTC.

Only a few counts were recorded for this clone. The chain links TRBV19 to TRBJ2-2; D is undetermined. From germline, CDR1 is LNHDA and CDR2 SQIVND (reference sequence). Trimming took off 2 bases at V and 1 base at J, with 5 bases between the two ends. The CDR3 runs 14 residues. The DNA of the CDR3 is TGTGCCAGTAGTATAAGACAGAACACCGGGGAGCTGTTTTTT. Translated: CASSIRQNTGELFF.

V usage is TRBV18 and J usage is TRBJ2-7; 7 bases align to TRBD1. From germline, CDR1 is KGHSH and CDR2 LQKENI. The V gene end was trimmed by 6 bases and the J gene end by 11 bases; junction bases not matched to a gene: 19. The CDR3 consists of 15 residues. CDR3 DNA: TGTGCCAGCTCTCACGGGAATGAGGGGGCAATTGGAGAGTACTTC. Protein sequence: CASSHGNEGAIGEYF.

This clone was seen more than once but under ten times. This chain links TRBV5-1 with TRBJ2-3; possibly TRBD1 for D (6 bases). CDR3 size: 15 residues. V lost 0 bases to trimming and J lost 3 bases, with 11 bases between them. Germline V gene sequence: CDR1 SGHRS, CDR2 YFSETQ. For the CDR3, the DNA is TGCGCCAGCAGCTTGGCGAACAGGGTAACAGATACGCAGTATTTT. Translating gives CASSLANRVTDTQYF.

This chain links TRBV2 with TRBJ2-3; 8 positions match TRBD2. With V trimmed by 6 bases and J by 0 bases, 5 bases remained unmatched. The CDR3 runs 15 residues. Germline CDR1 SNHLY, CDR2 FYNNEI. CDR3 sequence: CASRAASGSTDTQYF. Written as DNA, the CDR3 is TGTGCCAGCAGGGCCGCTAGCGGGAGCACAGATACGCAGTATTTT.

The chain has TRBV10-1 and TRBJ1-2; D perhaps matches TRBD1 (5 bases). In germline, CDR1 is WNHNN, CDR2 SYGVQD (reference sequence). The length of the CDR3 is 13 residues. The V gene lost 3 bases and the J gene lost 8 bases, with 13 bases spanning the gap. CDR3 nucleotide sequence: TGCGCCAGCAGTGACCCCAGGGACGGGGGCTACACCTTC. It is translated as CASSDPRDGGYTF.

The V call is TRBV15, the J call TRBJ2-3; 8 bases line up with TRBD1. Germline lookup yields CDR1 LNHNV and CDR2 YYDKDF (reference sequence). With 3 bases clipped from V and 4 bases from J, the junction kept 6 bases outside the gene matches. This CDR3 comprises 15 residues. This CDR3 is CATSSDRGSADTQYF. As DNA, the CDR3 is TGTGCCACCAGCAGTGACAGGGGAAGCGCAGATACGCAGTATTTT.

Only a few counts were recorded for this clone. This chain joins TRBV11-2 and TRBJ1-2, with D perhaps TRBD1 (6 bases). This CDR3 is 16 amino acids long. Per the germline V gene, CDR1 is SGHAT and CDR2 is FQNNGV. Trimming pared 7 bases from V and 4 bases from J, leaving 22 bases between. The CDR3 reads CASKLAGTRGAYGYTF. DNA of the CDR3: TGTGCCAGCAAGCTGGCGGGGACCCGGGGGGCCTATGGCTACACCTTC.

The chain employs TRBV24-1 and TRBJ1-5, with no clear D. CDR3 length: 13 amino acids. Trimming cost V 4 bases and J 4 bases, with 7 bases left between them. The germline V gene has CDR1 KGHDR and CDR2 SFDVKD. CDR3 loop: CATSDLGNQPQHF. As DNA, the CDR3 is TGTGCCACCAGTGACCTCGGTAATCAGCCCCAGCATTTT.

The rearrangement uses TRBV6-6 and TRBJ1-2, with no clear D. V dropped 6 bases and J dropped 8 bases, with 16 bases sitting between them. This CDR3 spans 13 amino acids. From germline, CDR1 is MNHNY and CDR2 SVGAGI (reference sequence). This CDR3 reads CASSETPRRGYTF. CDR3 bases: TGTGCCAGCAGCGAAACGCCCCGTAGGGGCTACACCTTC.

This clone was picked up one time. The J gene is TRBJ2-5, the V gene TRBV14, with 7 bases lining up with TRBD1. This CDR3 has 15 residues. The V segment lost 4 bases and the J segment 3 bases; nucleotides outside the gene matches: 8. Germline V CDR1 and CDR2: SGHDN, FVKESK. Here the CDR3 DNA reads TGTGCCAGCAGCCCCGCGGACAGGAGTAAAGAGACCCAGTACTTC. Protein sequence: CASSPADRSKETQYF. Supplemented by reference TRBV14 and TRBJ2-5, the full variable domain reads EAGVTQFPSHSVIEKGQTVTLRCDPISGHDNLYWYRRVMGKEIKFLLHFVKESKQDESGMPNNRFLAERTGGTYSTLKVQPAELEDSGVYFCASSPADRSKETQYFGPGTRLLVL.

Written as DNA, the CDR3 is TGTGCCAGCAGGGCCGGGACAGGGGGCAATTCACCCCTCCACTTT. It codes for CASRAGTGGNSPLHF. This rearrangement joins TRBV2 to TRBJ1-6, with TRBD1 matching over 12 bases. The V gene end was trimmed by 6 bases and the J gene end by 7 bases; junction bases not matched to a gene: 4. This CDR3 is 15 amino acids long. Germline V gene lookup returns CDR1 SNHLY and CDR2 FYNNEI.

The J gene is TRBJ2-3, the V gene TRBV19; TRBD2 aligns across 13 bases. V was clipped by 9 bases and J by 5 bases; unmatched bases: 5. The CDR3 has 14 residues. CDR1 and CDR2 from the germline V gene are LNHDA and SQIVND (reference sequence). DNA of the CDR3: TGTGCCAGCAGACTAGCGGGAGGAAAAGATACGCAGTATTTT. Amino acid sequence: CASRLAGGKDTQYF. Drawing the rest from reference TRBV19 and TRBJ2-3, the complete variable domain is DGGITQSPKYLFRKEGQNVTLSCEQNLNHDAMYWYRQDPGQGLRLIYYSQIVNDFQKGDIAEGYSVSREKKESFPLTVTSAQKNPTAFYLCASRLAGGKDTQYFGPGTRLTVL.

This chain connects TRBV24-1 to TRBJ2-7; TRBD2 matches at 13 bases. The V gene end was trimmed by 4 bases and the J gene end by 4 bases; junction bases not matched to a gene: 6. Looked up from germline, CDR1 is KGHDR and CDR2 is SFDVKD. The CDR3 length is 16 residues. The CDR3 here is CATSDYTTSGRYEQYF. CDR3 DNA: TGTGCCACCAGTGACTACACGACTAGCGGGAGGTACGAGCAGTACTTC.

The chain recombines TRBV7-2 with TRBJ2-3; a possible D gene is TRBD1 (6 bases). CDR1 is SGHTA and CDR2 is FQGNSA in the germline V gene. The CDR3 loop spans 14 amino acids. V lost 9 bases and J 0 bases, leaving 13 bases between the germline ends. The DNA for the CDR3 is TGTGCCAGTTCCCGAGGGGGAAGCACAGATACGCAGTATTTT. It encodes CASSRGGSTDTQYF.

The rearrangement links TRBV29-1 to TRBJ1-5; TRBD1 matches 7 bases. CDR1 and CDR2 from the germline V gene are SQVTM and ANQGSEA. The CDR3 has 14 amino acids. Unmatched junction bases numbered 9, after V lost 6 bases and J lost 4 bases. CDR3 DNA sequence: TGCAGCGTAAGGACGCCACAGGGGAATCAGCCCCAGCATTTT. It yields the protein CSVRTPQGNQPQHF.

CDR3 loop: CASSSSRGAGVADTQYF. CDR3 bases: TGTGCCAGCAGCTCTAGCCGGGGAGCGGGAGTGGCAGATACGCAGTATTTT. This chain links TRBV7-8 with TRBJ2-3, with TRBD2 matching 8 bases. Germline-derived CDR1 and CDR2 are SGHVS and FQNEAQ. After removal of 4 bases from V and 4 bases from J, the junction contained 13 bases not matched to a gene. CDR3 length: 17 amino acids.

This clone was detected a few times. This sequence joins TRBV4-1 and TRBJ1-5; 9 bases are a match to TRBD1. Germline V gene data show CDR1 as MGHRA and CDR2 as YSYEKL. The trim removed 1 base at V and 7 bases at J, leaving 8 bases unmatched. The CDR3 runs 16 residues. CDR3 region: CASSQVGTGMYQPQHF. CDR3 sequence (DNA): TGCGCCAGCAGCCAAGTGGGGACAGGGATGTACCAGCCCCAGCATTTT.

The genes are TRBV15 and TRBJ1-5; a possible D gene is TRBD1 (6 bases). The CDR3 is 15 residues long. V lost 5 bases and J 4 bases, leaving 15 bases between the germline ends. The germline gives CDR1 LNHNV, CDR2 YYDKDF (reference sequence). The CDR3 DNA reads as TGTGCCACCAGCGGGAGGACAGTCTTGAATCAGCCCCAGCATTTT. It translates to CATSGRTVLNQPQHF.